This T cell receptor beta chain was found in a study of blood T cell repertoires in COVID-19. Only in-frame clones appear in the TCRdb table, and some are missing; sequencing was by immunoSEQ multiplex PCR. Here the sample spans 250,000 or so clones, 80% to 90% being singletons. Individuals aged roughly 18 to 95 years were recruited from fewer than 25 US areas. The study assigned cohorts using participant-reported clinical history. Shortly before study entry, within 2 weeks, exposed participants had met a COVID-19 case. V lost 4 bases and J 1 base, leaving 13 bases between the germline ends. The CDR3 is made up of 15 amino acids. The V gene's germline CDR1 is KGHDR and CDR2 SFDVKD.

V is TRBV24-1 and J is TRBJ2-7, with D perhaps TRBD2 (6 bases). The sequence came from a woman aged 45-59 years who had been exposed to COVID-19. Sequenced material: PBMCs or T cells enriched from blood (not recorded which). The CDR3 DNA follows: TGTGCCACCAGTGACCCCGGGACTGATTCCTACGAGCAGTACTTC. It translates to CATSDPGTDSYEQYF.